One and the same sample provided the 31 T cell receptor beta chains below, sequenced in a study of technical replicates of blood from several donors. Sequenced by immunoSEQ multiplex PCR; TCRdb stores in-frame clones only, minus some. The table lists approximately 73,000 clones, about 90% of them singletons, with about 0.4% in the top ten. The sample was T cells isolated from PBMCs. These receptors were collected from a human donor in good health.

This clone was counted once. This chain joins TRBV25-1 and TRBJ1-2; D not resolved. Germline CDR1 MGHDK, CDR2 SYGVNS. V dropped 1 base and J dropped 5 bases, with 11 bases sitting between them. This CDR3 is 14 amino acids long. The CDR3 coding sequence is TGTGCCAGCAGTGAATTCGGAGCTCAATATGGCTACACCTTC. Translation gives CASSEFGAQYGYTF.

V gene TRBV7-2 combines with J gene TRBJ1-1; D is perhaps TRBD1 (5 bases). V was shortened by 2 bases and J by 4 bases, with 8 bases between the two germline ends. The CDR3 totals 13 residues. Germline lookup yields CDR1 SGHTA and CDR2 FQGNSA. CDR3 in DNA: TGTGCCAGCAGCTTACAGGGACTCACTGAAGCTTTCTTT. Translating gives CASSLQGLTEAFF.

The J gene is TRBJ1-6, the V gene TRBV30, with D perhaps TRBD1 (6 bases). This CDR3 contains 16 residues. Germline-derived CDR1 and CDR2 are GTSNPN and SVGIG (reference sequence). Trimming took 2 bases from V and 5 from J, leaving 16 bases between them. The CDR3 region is CAWSPVYRVDNSPLHF. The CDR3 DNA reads TGTGCCTGGAGTCCAGTATACAGGGTTGATAATTCACCCCTCCACTTT.

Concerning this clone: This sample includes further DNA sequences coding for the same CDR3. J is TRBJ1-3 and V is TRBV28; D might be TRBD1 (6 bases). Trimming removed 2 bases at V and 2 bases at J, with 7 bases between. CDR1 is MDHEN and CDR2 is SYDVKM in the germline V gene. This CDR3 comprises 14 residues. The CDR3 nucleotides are TGTGCCAGCAGTTTAGGGGGCACTGGAAACACCATATATTTT. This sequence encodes CASSLGGTGNTIYF.

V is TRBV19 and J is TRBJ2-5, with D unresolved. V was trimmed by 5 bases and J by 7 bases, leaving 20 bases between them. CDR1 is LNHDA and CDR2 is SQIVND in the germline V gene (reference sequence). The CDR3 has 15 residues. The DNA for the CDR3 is TGTGCCAGTAGTGGTGGCCGCGGAGCTGTTGTGACCCAGTACTTC. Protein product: CASSGGRGAVVTQYF. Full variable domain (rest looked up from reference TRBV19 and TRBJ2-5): DGGITQSPKYLFRKEGQNVTLSCEQNLNHDAMYWYRQDPGQGLRLIYYSQIVNDFQKGDIAEGYSVSREKKESFPLTVTSAQKNPTAFYLCASSGGRGAVVTQYFGPGTRLLVL.

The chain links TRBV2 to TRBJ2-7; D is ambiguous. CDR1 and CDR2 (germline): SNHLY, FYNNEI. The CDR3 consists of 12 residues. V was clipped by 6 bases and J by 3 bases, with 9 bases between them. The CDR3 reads CASRYSFYEQYF. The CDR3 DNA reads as TGTGCCAGCAGGTATAGTTTCTACGAGCAGTACTTC.

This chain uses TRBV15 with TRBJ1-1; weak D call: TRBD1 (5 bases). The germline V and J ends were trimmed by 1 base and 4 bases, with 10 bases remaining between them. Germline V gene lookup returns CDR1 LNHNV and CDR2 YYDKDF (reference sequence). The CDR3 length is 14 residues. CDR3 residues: CATSRGRAGTEAFF. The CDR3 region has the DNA TGTGCCACCAGCAGAGGCAGGGCTGGCACTGAAGCTTTCTTT. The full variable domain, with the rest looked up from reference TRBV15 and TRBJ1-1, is DAMVIQNPRYQVTQFGKPVTLSCSQTLNHNVMYWYQQKSSQAPKLLFHYYDKDFNNEADTPDNFQSRRPNTSFCFLDIRSPGLGDTAMYLCATSRGRAGTEAFFGQGTRLTVV.

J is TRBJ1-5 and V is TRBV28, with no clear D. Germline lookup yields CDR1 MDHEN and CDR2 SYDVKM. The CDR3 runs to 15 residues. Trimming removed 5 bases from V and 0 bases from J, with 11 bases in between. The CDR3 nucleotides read TGTGCCAGCAGTAAGCAAAGATATAGCAATCAGCCCCAGCATTTT. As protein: CASSKQRYSNQPQHF. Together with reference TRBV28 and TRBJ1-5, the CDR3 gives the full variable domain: DVKVTQSSRYLVKRTGEKVFLECVQDMDHENMFWYRQDPGLGLRLIYFSYDVKMKEKGDIPEGYSVSREKKERFSLILESASTNQTSMYLCASSKQRYSNQPQHFGDGTRLSIL.

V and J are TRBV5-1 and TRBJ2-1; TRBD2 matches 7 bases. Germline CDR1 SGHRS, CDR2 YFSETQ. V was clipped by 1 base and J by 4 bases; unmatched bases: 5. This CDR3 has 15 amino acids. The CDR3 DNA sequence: TGCGCCAGCAGCTTGTCTAGCGGTGAATACAATGAGCAGTTCTTC. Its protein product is CASSLSSGEYNEQFF.

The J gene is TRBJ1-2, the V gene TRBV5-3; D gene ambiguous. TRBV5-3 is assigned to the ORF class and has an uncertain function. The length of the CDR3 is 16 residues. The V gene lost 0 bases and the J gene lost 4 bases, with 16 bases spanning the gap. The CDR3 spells CARSLGSLGGSYGYTF. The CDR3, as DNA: TGTGCCAGAAGCTTGGGTAGTCTGGGAGGAAGCTATGGCTACACCTTC.

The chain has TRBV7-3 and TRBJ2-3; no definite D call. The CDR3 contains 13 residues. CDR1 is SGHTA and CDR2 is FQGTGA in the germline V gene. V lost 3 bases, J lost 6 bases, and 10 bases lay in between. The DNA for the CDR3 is TGTGCCAGCAGCTTCCAAGGAGCGGATACGCAGTATTTT. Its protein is CASSFQGADTQYF.

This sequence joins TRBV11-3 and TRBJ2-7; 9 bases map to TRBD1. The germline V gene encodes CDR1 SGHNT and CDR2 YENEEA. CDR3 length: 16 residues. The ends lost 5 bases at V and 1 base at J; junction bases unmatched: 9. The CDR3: CASSLEQTGGSYEQYF. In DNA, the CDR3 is TGTGCCAGCAGCCTTGAACAGACAGGGGGTTCCTACGAGCAGTACTTC.

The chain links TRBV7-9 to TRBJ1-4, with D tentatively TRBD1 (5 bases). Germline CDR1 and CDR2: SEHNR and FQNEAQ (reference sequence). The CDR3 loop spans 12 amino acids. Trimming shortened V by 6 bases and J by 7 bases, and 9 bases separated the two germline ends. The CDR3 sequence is CASRPDSEKLFF. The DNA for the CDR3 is TGTGCCAGCAGACCCGACAGTGAAAAACTGTTTTTT. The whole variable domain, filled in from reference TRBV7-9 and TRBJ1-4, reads DTGVSQNPRHKITKRGQNVTFRCDPISEHNRLYWYRQTLGQGPEFLTYFQNEAQLEKSRLLSDRFSAERPKGSFSTLEIQRTEQGDSAMYLCASRPDSEKLFFGSGTQLSVL.

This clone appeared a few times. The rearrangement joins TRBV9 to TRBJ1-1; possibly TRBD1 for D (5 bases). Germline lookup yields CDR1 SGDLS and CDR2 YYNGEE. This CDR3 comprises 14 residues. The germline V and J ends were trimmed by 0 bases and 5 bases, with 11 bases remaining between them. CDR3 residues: CASSVEQGGTEAFF. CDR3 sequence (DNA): TGTGCCAGCAGCGTAGAGCAGGGAGGAACTGAAGCTTTCTTT.

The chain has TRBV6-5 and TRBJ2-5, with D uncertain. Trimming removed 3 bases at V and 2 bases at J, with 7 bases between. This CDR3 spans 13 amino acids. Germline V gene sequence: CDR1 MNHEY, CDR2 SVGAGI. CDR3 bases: TGTGCCAGCAGTTATGCACAGCAAGAGACCCAGTACTTC. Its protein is CASSYAQQETQYF.

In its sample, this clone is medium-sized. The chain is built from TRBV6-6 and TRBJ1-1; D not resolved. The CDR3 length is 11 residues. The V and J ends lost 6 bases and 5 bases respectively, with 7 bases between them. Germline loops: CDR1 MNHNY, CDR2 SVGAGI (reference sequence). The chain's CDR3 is CASRTRTEAFF. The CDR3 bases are TGTGCCAGCAGGACGAGGACTGAAGCTTTCTTT.

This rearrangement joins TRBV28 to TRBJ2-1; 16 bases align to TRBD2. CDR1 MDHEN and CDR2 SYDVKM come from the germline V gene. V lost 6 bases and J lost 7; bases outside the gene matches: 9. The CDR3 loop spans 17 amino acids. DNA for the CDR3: TGTGCCAGCAGCGGGGGACTAGCGGGAGGGCCTAAAAATGAGCAGTTCTTC. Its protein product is CASSGGLAGGPKNEQFF.

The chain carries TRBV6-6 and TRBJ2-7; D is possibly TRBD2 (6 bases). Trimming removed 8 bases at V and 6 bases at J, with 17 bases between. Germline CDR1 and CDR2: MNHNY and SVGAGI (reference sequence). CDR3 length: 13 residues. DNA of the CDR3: TGTGCCAGCCAACCCCGGGGGACTCCCGAGCAGTACTTC. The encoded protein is CASQPRGTPEQYF.

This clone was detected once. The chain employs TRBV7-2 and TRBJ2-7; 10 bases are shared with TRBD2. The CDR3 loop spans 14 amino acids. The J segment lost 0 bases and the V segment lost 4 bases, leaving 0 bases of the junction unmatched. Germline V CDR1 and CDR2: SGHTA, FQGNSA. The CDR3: CASSSSGSSYEQYF. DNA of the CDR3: TGTGCCAGCAGCTCTAGCGGGAGCTCCTACGAGCAGTACTTC.

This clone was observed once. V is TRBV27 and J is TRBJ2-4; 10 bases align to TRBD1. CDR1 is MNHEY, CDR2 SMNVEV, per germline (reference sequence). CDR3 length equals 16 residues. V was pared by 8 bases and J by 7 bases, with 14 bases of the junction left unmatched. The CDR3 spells CASHSLPGTGDNIQYF. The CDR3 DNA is TGTGCCAGCCATAGTTTACCGGGGACAGGGGATAACATTCAGTACTTC.

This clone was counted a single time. CDR3 loop: CASSPGLAAPEEQYF. CDR3 coding DNA: TGCGCCAGCAGCCCTGGACTAGCGGCCCCGGAGGAGCAGTACTTC. The genes are TRBV5-1 and TRBJ2-7; 10 bases fit TRBD2. V was pared by 4 bases and J by 7 bases, with 11 bases of the junction left unmatched. The CDR3 length is 15 residues. Germline V lookup: CDR1 SGHRS, CDR2 YFSETQ. Complete variable domain (other parts from reference TRBV5-1 and TRBJ2-7): KAGVTQTPRYLIKTRGQQVTLSCSPISGHRSVSWYQQTPGQGLQFLFEYFSETQRNKGNFPGRFSGRQFSNSRSEMNVSTLELGDSALYLCASSPGLAAPEEQYFGPGTRLTVT.

CDR3 residues: CASRPTGGWASNTGELFF. For the CDR3, the DNA is TGCGCCAGCAGACCTACAGGGGGATGGGCTTCGAACACCGGGGAGCTGTTTTTT. This chain joins TRBV5-1 and TRBJ2-2, with TRBD1 matching over 8 bases. The germline CDR1 and CDR2 sequences are SGHRS and YFSETQ. The CDR3 has 18 residues. After removal of 5 bases from V and 0 bases from J, the junction contained 12 bases not matched to a gene.

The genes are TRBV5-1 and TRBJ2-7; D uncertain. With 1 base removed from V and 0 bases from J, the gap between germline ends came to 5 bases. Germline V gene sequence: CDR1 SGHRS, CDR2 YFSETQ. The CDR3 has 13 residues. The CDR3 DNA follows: TGCGCCAGCAGCTTGACACCCTCCTACGAGCAGTACTTC. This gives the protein CASSLTPSYEQYF.

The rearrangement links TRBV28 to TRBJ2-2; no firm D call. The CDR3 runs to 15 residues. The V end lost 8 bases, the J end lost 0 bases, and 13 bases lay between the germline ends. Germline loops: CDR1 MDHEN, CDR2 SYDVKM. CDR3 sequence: CASSETPSNTGELFF. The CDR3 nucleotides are TGTGCCAGCTCCGAGACTCCATCGAACACCGGGGAGCTGTTTTTT.

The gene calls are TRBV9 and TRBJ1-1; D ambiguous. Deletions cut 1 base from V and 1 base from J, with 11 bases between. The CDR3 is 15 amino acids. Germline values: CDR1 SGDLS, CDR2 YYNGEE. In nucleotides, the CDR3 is TGTGCCAGCAGCGTACAACCGGGATCGAACACTGAAGCTTTCTTT. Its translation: CASSVQPGSNTEAFF.

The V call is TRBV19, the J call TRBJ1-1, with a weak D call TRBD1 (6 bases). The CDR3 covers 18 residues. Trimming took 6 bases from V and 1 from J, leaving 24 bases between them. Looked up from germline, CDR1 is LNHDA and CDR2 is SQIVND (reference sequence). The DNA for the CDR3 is TGTGCCAGTAGCCCGGAAGTATACAGGGAATCGGGGAACACTGAAGCTTTCTTT. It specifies CASSPEVYRESGNTEAFF.

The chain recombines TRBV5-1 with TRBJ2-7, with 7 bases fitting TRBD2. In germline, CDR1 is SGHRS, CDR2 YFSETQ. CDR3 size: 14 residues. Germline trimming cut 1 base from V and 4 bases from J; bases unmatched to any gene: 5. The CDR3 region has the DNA TGCGCCAGCAGCTTGACTAGCGCCGCTTACGAGCAGTACTTC. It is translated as CASSLTSAAYEQYF.

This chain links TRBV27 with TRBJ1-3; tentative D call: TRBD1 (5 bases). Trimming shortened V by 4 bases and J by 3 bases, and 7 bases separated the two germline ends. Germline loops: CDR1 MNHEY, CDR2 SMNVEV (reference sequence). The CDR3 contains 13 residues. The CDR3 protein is CASSSGLGNTIYF. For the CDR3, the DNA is TGTGCCAGCAGTTCAGGGCTTGGAAACACCATATATTTT.

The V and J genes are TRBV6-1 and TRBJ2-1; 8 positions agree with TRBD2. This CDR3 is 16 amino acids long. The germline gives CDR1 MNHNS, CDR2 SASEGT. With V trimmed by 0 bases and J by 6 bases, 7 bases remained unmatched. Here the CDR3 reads CASSEAVAGPPNEQFF. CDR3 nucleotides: TGTGCCAGCAGTGAAGCGGTAGCGGGGCCTCCCAATGAGCAGTTCTTC.

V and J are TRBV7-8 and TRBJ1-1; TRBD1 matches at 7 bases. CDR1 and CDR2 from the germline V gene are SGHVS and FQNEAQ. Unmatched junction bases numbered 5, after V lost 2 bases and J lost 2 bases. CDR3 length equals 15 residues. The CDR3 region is CASSLLRDSNTEAFF. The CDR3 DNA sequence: TGTGCCAGCAGCTTATTACGGGACAGCAACACTGAAGCTTTCTTT.

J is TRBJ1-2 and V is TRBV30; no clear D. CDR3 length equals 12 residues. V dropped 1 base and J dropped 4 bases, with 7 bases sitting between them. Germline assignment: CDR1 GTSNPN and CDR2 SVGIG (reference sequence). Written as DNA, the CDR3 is TGTGCCTGGAGTGAATCGGGCTATGGCTACACCTTC. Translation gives CAWSESGYGYTF.